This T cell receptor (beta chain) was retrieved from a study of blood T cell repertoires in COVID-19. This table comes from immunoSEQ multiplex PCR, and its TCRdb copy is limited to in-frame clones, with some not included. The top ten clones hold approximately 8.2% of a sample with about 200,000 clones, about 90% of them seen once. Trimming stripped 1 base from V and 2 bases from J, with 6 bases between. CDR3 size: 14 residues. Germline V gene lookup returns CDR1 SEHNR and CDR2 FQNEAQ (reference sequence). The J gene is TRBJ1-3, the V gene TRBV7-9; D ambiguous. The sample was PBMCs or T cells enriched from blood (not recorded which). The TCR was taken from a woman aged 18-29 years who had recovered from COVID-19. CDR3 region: CASSLVFTGNTIYF. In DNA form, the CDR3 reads TGTGCCAGCAGCTTAGTTTTTACTGGAAACACCATATATTTT.